This T cell receptor (beta chain) was sequenced during a study of blood T cells in healthy people across ages. For the second PCR, which ran for roughly 6 to 11 cycles, a sample-barcoded 5' primer and a J-beta primer mix were used. From the 5' RACE reads, TCRdb called clonotypes with MiXCR, one entry per CDR3 protein. The table lists approximately 2,000,000 distinct CDR3 sequences, approximately 40% of them singletons. Points from the study as a whole: Across the age range, TCR beta diversity per million T cells fell in a roughly linear way.

Germline CDR1 and CDR2: MNHEY and SVGAGI. The CDR3 consists of 16 residues. After removal of 2 bases from V and 4 bases from J, the junction contained 8 bases not matched to a gene. With respect to this clonotype: Its antigen remains unknown.

The sequence came from a human donor in good health. The sequencing sample was made of blood. The gene calls are TRBV6-5 and TRBJ1-2; 9 bases fit TRBD1. In DNA form, the CDR3 reads TGTGCCAGCAGTTACGGGGACAGGGTTGGCGCCTATGGCTACACCTTC. Protein product: CASSYGDRVGAYGYTF.